Shown below are 12 T cell receptor beta chains from a single sample sequenced in a study of blood T cell repertoires in COVID-19. Repertoires were generated with immunoSEQ multiplex PCR, while TCRdb's copy carries only in-frame clones and drops some. In the table there are 20,000 to 30,000 clones, roughly 89% of which are singletons. Sequencing was done on a sample of peripheral blood. The receptors were sampled from a man between 70 and 80 years old with acute or convalescent COVID-19.

The chain combines TRBV5-4 with TRBJ1-1; D unresolved. Germline V CDR1 and CDR2: SGHNT, YYREEE (reference sequence). CDR3 length equals 13 residues. Deletions cut 2 bases from V and 5 bases from J, with 10 bases between. In DNA form, the CDR3 reads TGTGCCAGCAGCTTCTCGGGTGGGACTGAAGCTTTCTTT. This gives the protein CASSFSGGTEAFF.

The chain is built from TRBV7-9 and TRBJ1-1; no reliable D call. V gave up 5 bases and J gave up 1 base, with 8 bases separating them. This CDR3 contains 13 residues. Germline CDR1 SEHNR, CDR2 FQNEAQ (reference sequence). CDR3 in DNA: TGTGCCAGCAGCGTCCCCTCGAACACTGAAGCTTTCTTT. This sequence encodes CASSVPSNTEAFF. The whole variable domain, filled in from reference TRBV7-9 and TRBJ1-1, reads DTGVSQNPRHKITKRGQNVTFRCDPISEHNRLYWYRQTLGQGPEFLTYFQNEAQLEKSRLLSDRFSAERPKGSFSTLEIQRTEQGDSAMYLCASSVPSNTEAFFGQGTRLTVV.

The chain carries TRBV19 and TRBJ2-2, with 8 bases fitting TRBD1. CDR1 is LNHDA, CDR2 SQIVND, per germline (reference sequence). V lost 4 bases and J lost 1; bases outside the gene matches: 5. There are 16 residues in the CDR3. The CDR3 sequence: CASSTHGTGNTGELFF. The CDR3, as DNA: TGTGCCAGTAGTACTCACGGGACAGGGAACACCGGGGAGCTGTTTTTT. Using reference TRBV19 and TRBJ2-2 for the parts outside the CDR3, the full variable domain is DGGITQSPKYLFRKEGQNVTLSCEQNLNHDAMYWYRQDPGQGLRLIYYSQIVNDFQKGDIAEGYSVSREKKESFPLTVTSAQKNPTAFYLCASSTHGTGNTGELFFGEGSRLTVL.

The chain recombines TRBV5-1 with TRBJ2-6, with unresolved D. Deletions cut 6 bases from V and 2 bases from J, with 9 bases between. The V gene's germline CDR1 is SGHRS and CDR2 YFSETQ. CDR3 length: 14 residues. Here the CDR3 reads CASTPTPGANVLTF. CDR3 nucleotides: TGCGCCAGCACTCCTACCCCTGGGGCCAACGTCCTGACTTTC. Combining the CDR3 with reference TRBV5-1 and TRBJ2-6 gives the whole variable domain KAGVTQTPRYLIKTRGQQVTLSCSPISGHRSVSWYQQTPGQGLQFLFEYFSETQRNKGNFPGRFSGRQFSNSRSEMNVSTLELGDSALYLCASTPTPGANVLTFGAGSRLTVL.

This chain uses TRBV7-2 with TRBJ2-5; 8 positions match TRBD1. The CDR3 loop spans 15 amino acids. Trimming cost V 5 bases and J 5 bases; bases outside gene matches: 10. Germline CDR1 SGHTA, CDR2 FQGNSA. This CDR3 reads CASSPRTGGWETQYF. The CDR3 DNA is TGTGCCAGCAGCCCTCGAACAGGGGGATGGGAGACCCAGTACTTC.

This clone was detected only once. The chain is built from TRBV2 and TRBJ1-1; 7 nucleotides line up with TRBD1. CDR3 length: 13 amino acids. V shed 7 bases and J 7 bases; nucleotides not matched to a gene: 9. Germline V gene lookup returns CDR1 SNHLY and CDR2 FYNNEI. The CDR3 region is CASMGRGQGEAFF. CDR3 bases: TGTGCCAGCATGGGTAGGGGGCAAGGTGAAGCTTTCTTT. Using reference TRBV2 and TRBJ1-1 for the parts outside the CDR3, the full variable domain is EPEVTQTPSHQVTQMGQEVILRCVPISNHLYFYWYRQILGQKVEFLVSFYNNEISEKSEIFDDQFSVERPDGSNFTLKIRSTKLEDSAMYFCASMGRGQGEAFFGQGTRLTVV.

J is TRBJ1-4 and V is TRBV28; TRBD1 matches 8 bases. CDR1 and CDR2 from the germline V gene are MDHEN and SYDVKM. V was pared by 6 bases and J by 8 bases, with 8 bases of the junction left unmatched. There are 14 residues in the CDR3. The CDR3 nucleotides read TGTGCCAGCAGCCCTGGGACAGGCGACGAAAAACTGTTTTTT. Its translation: CASSPGTGDEKLFF.

This clone was detected a few times. The J gene is TRBJ2-7, the V gene TRBV20-1, with D uncertain. Per the germline V gene, CDR1 is DFQATT and CDR2 is SNEGSKA (reference sequence). V lost 5 bases to trimming and J lost 5 bases, with 7 bases between them. The CDR3 covers 10 residues. For the CDR3, the DNA is TGCAGTGCTGCAGGCGACGAGCAGTACTTC. Translation: CSAAGDEQYF.

The chain uses TRBV6-2 or TRBV6-3 and TRBJ2-1; D not certain. Germline lookup yields CDR1 MNHEY and CDR2 SVGEGT. The CDR3 length is 14 residues. The ends were cut back, 2 bases at V and 4 bases at J, with 9 bases in the middle. The CDR3 is CASSYTPGYNEQFF. In DNA, the CDR3 is TGTGCCAGCAGTTACACCCCAGGATACAATGAGCAGTTCTTC.

The chain joins TRBV7-3 to TRBJ2-5, with 8 nucleotides matching TRBD2. Losses at the gene ends were 6 bases for V and 1 base for J; bases not matched to a gene: 7. There are 15 residues in the CDR3. Germline V gene data show CDR1 as SGHTA and CDR2 as FQGTGA. The chain's CDR3 is CASSPAGEAQETQYF. CDR3 nucleotides: TGTGCCAGCAGTCCAGCGGGGGAGGCCCAAGAGACCCAGTACTTC.

The chain couples TRBV5-1 to TRBJ2-5; D call uncertain. Germline V gene sequence: CDR1 SGHRS, CDR2 YFSETQ. The CDR3 sequence is 14 residues long. V shed 1 base and J shed 5 bases, with 12 bases lying between them. DNA for the CDR3: TGCGCCAGCAGCTTGTATAGCCCGCGGGAGACCCAGTACTTC. Its protein is CASSLYSPRETQYF.

The chain employs TRBV18 and TRBJ2-1, with D possibly being TRBD2 (5 bases). The germline CDR1 and CDR2 sequences are KGHSH and LQKENI. V lost 2 bases and J 3 bases, leaving 11 bases between the germline ends. The CDR3 covers 15 residues. CDR3: CASSPRASSYNEQFF. As DNA, the CDR3 is TGTGCCAGCTCACCAAGGGCTAGCAGCTACAATGAGCAGTTCTTC.